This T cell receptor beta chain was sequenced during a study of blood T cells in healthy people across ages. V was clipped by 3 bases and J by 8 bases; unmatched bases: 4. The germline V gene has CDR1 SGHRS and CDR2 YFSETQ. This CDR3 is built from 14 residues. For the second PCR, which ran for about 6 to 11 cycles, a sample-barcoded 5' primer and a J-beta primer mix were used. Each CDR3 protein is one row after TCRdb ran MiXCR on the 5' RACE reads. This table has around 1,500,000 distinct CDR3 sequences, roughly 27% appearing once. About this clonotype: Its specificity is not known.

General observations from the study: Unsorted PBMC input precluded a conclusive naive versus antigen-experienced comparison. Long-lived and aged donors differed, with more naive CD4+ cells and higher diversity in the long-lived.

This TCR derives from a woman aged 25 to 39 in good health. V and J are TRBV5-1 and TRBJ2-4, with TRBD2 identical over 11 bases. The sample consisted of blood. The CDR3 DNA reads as TGCGCCAGCAGCTCAACTAGCGGGAGTTACATTCAGTACTTC. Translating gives CASSSTSGSYIQYF.